These 28 T cell receptor beta chains came from one sample sequenced in a study of blood T cell repertoires in COVID-19. Method: immunoSEQ multiplex PCR; TCRdb's copy keeps in-frame clones and lacks some. This table holds about 200,000 clones, roughly 90% found once. Sequencing was done on a sample of peripheral blood. These receptors originate from a woman aged 45-65 years with acute or convalescent COVID-19.

Here the CDR3 reads CASSFGQGAIQPQHF. The CDR3, as DNA: TGTGCCAGCAGTTTCGGACAGGGGGCGATCCAGCCCCAGCATTTT. The chain couples TRBV27 to TRBJ1-5, with 11 bases matching TRBD1. In germline, CDR1 is MNHEY, CDR2 SMNVEV (reference sequence). This CDR3 has 15 residues. With 3 bases clipped from V and 7 bases from J, the junction kept 5 bases outside the gene matches.

The chain has TRBV7-6 and TRBJ2-7; maybe TRBD1 (6 bases). The CDR3 contains 16 residues. In germline, CDR1 is SGHVS, CDR2 FNYEAQ. Trimming shortened V by 4 bases and J by 2 bases, and 18 bases separated the two germline ends. This CDR3 reads CASSSGVGGPAYEQYF. As DNA, the CDR3 is TGTGCCAGCAGCTCAGGGGTTGGGGGACCAGCCTACGAGCAGTACTTC.

The V call is TRBV19, the J call TRBJ1-4; tentative D call: TRBD1 (5 bases). CDR1 is LNHDA, CDR2 SQIVND, per germline (reference sequence). This CDR3 is built from 14 residues. V shed 5 bases and J shed 7 bases, with 14 bases lying between them. CDR3 DNA sequence: TGTGCCAGTAGTGAGGTGTGGAGGGGTGAAAAACTGTTTTTT. Its protein is CASSEVWRGEKLFF.

This clone was seen a handful of times. This CDR3 is CASSLPRGTAGANVLTF. As DNA, the CDR3 is TGTGCCAGCAGCCTACCTCGGGGGACAGCTGGGGCCAACGTCCTGACTTTC. The chain couples TRBV5-4 to TRBJ2-6, with TRBD1 as a possible D gene (7 bases). V was pared by 4 bases and J by 2 bases, with 16 bases between. This CDR3 comprises 17 residues. CDR1 is SGHNT, CDR2 YYREEE, per germline (reference sequence).

This chain connects TRBV7-2 to TRBJ2-5, with TRBD1 identical over 7 bases. V lost 2 bases to trimming and J lost 13 bases; unmatched junction nucleotides: 10. The CDR3 consists of 13 residues. CDR1 and CDR2 from the germline V gene are SGHTA and FQGNSA. The CDR3 DNA follows: TGTGCCAGCAGCTTAATCGGGACAGAAGCCCCGTACTTC. It codes for CASSLIGTEAPYF. Combining the CDR3 with reference TRBV7-2 and TRBJ2-5 gives the whole variable domain GAGVSQSPSNKVTEKGKDVELRCDPISGHTALYWYRQSLGQGLEFLIYFQGNSAPDKSGLPSDRFSAERTGGSVSTLTIQRTQQEDSAVYLCASSLIGTEAPYFGPGTRLLVL.

The gene calls are TRBV2 and TRBJ1-5; D might be TRBD1 (5 bases). This CDR3 has 15 amino acids. Germline V gene data show CDR1 as SNHLY and CDR2 as FYNNEI. With 6 bases removed from V and 6 bases from J, the gap between germline ends came to 18 bases. CDR3 nucleotides: TGTGCCAGCAGCCTAGACAGACTCGCGGTTCAGCCCCAGCATTTT. Protein: CASSLDRLAVQPQHF.

The V gene is TRBV6-5, the J gene TRBJ2-2; D possibly corresponds to TRBD1 (5 bases). Germline CDR1 is MNHEY and CDR2 is SVGAGI. The CDR3 runs to 16 residues. Deletions cut 0 bases from V and 5 bases from J, with 13 bases between. CDR3 in amino acids: CASSYSTGAGTGELFF. Written as DNA, the CDR3 is TGTGCCAGCAGTTACTCGACTGGGGCCGGGACCGGGGAGCTGTTTTTT.

V gene TRBV27 combines with J gene TRBJ2-7; 11 bases fit TRBD1. The CDR3 sequence is 15 residues long. Germline V gives CDR1 MNHEY, CDR2 SMNVEV (reference sequence). J gave up 4 bases and V 5 bases, and 7 bases lay outside the gene matches. CDR3 region: CASSAGTGGGYEQYF. Here the CDR3 DNA reads TGTGCCAGCAGTGCCGGGACAGGGGGAGGATACGAGCAGTACTTC.

V and J are TRBV6-5 and TRBJ1-2; D may be TRBD1 (6 bases). The V gene's germline CDR1 is MNHEY and CDR2 SVGAGI. The CDR3 has 15 residues. V was cut by 6 bases and J by 8 bases, with 22 bases left in between. For the CDR3, the DNA is TGTGCCAGCAGGAGGGGGACGTATCTAGCGGAGGGCTACACCTTC. As protein: CASRRGTYLAEGYTF.

The chain recombines TRBV10-3 with TRBJ2-7, with D possibly being TRBD1 (5 bases). The CDR3 runs 12 residues. Germline assignment: CDR1 ENHRY and CDR2 SYGVKD. Trimming took off 5 bases at V and 7 bases at J, with 12 bases between the two ends. The CDR3 DNA sequence: TGTGCCATCAGTAATGACAGCACGGAGCAGTACTTC. This translates into CAISNDSTEQYF.

The chain couples TRBV27 to TRBJ2-1, with TRBD2 identical over 7 bases. From germline, CDR1 is MNHEY and CDR2 SMNVEV (reference sequence). The CDR3 is 14 amino acids. V lost 4 bases to trimming and J lost 6 bases; unmatched junction nucleotides: 6. The CDR3 nucleotides are TGTGCCAGCAGTTCCCGGGGGAGGGGCAATGAGCAGTTCTTC. It encodes CASSSRGRGNEQFF.

DNA for the CDR3: TGCGCCAGCAGCTTGATTGCAGGGCCGCTGAACACTGAAGCTTTCTTT. It translates to CASSLIAGPLNTEAFF. J is TRBJ1-1 and V is TRBV5-1; TRBD1 might be the D (5 bases). The CDR3 is made up of 16 amino acids. CDR1 SGHRS and CDR2 YFSETQ come from the germline V gene. The V end lost 1 base, the J end lost 0 bases, and 13 bases lay between the germline ends.

The rearrangement joins TRBV7-3 to TRBJ1-2; the match to TRBD1 covers 9 bases. The CDR3 runs to 16 residues. The V gene's germline CDR1 is SGHTA and CDR2 FQGTGA. Trimming removed 1 base from V and 6 bases from J; junction bases left unmatched: 9. CDR3 DNA sequence: TGTGCCAGCAGCTTAAGTCCCGGGACAGGGCTTAATGGCTACACCTTC. It codes for CASSLSPGTGLNGYTF. Full variable domain (missing parts from reference TRBV7-3 and TRBJ1-2): GAGVSQTPSNKVTEKGKYVELRCDPISGHTALYWYRQSLGQGPEFLIYFQGTGAADDSGLPNDRFFAVRPEGSVSTLKIQRTERGDSAVYLCASSLSPGTGLNGYTFGSGTRLTVV.

The V call is TRBV5-1, the J call TRBJ2-3; D not certain. Germline loops: CDR1 SGHRS, CDR2 YFSETQ. The CDR3 loop spans 13 amino acids. The ends were cut back, 3 bases at V and 4 bases at J, with 9 bases in the middle. In DNA, the CDR3 is TGCGCCAGCAGCTCCCCAATAGCAGATACGCAGTATTTT. Its protein product is CASSSPIADTQYF.

The chain combines TRBV12-3 or TRBV12-4 with TRBJ1-6; D possibly corresponds to TRBD1 (5 bases). This CDR3 spans 12 amino acids. Trimming stripped 6 bases from V and 7 bases from J, with 7 bases between. Here the CDR3 DNA reads TGTGCCAGCAGAAGACAGAATTCACCCCTCCACTTT. As protein: CASRRQNSPLHF.

The chain carries TRBV5-1 and TRBJ1-2, with TRBD1 as a possible D gene (6 bases). V lost 4 bases to trimming and J lost 4 bases, with 11 bases between them. CDR1 is SGHRS and CDR2 is YFSETQ in the germline V gene. The CDR3 consists of 13 residues. CDR3 residues: CASSKQGLYGYTF. As DNA, the CDR3 is TGCGCCAGCAGCAAACAGGGCCTCTATGGCTACACCTTC.

The genes are TRBV30 and TRBJ1-2; 11 nucleotides match TRBD1. CDR1 and CDR2 from the germline V gene are GTSNPN and SVGIG (reference sequence). The trim removed 6 bases at V and 3 bases at J, leaving 6 bases unmatched. The CDR3 runs to 14 residues. The CDR3 DNA reads TGTGCCTGTGGGACAGGGGGTTATGACTATGGCTACACCTTC. Translation gives CACGTGGYDYGYTF.

The chain joins TRBV6-1 to TRBJ2-6; D perhaps matches TRBD1 (5 bases). The V gene's germline CDR1 is MNHNS and CDR2 SASEGT. V was shortened by 3 bases and J by 4 bases, with 10 bases between the two germline ends. The CDR3 consists of 15 residues. CDR3 sequence (DNA): TGTGCCAGCAGTGAGACAGCCGGCGGGGCCAACGTCCTGACTTTC. Encoded protein: CASSETAGGANVLTF.

This sequence joins TRBV3-1 (or the pseudogene TRBV3-2) and TRBJ1-6; 8 bases are shared with TRBD1. This CDR3 has 16 amino acids. The ends lost 6 bases at V and 4 bases at J; junction bases unmatched: 8. CDR1 is LGHDT and CDR2 is YNNKEL in the germline V gene (reference sequence). The CDR3 bases are TGTGCCAGCAGGGAAACCGGGACAGGTTATAATTCACCCCTCCACTTT. It specifies CASRETGTGYNSPLHF.

The chain carries TRBV5-4 and TRBJ2-2; 16 bases are shared with TRBD2. With 0 bases clipped from V and 5 bases from J, the junction kept 1 base outside the gene matches. The germline gives CDR1 SGHNT, CDR2 YYREEE (reference sequence). The CDR3 spans 17 residues. CDR3 nucleotide sequence: TGTGCCAGCAGCTTGGGGGGACTAGCGGGAGGGACCGGGGAGCTGTTTTTT. Translated, it gives CASSLGGLAGGTGELFF.

The sample holds one count of this clone. V is TRBV6-5 and J is TRBJ2-3; 7 positions match TRBD2. This CDR3 contains 15 residues. Germline values: CDR1 MNHEY, CDR2 SVGAGI. The V gene end was trimmed by 5 bases and the J gene end by 2 bases; junction bases not matched to a gene: 7. CDR3 DNA sequence: TGTGCCAGCAGTCGCTCTAGCGGCAACACAGATACGCAGTATTTT. This gives the protein CASSRSSGNTDTQYF.

This clone was detected only a few times. For the CDR3, the DNA is TGTGCCAGTAGTATTTATTCGCGGGAGTCTGAGCAGTTCTTC. Translated, it gives CASSIYSRESEQFF. The chain has TRBV19 and TRBJ2-1, with 7 bases fitting TRBD2. The V segment lost 3 bases and the J segment 9 bases; nucleotides outside the gene matches: 8. This CDR3 comprises 14 residues. From germline, CDR1 is LNHDA and CDR2 SQIVND (reference sequence).

The genes are TRBV12-3 or TRBV12-4 and TRBJ2-7, with 7 bases that match TRBD1. After removal of 6 bases from V and 4 bases from J, the junction contained 6 bases not matched to a gene. The CDR3 is 13 residues long. This CDR3 reads CASRGTDLYEQYF. CDR3 DNA sequence: TGTGCCAGCAGGGGGACAGACCTTTACGAGCAGTACTTC.

The V gene is TRBV30, the J gene TRBJ1-5; D is unresolved. The CDR3 totals 14 residues. V was clipped by 1 base and J by 4 bases, with 11 bases between them. Germline V lookup: CDR1 GTSNPN, CDR2 SVGIG (reference sequence). CDR3 sequence reads: CAWSANRFNQPQHF. In DNA, the CDR3 is TGTGCCTGGAGTGCTAACAGATTTAATCAGCCCCAGCATTTT.

The chain uses TRBV20-1 and TRBJ2-5, with unresolved D. The germline V and J ends were trimmed by 3 bases and 2 bases, with 13 bases remaining between them. The CDR3 has 14 amino acids. Per germline, CDR1 DFQATT and CDR2 SNEGSKA (reference sequence). In DNA form, the CDR3 reads TGCAGTGCTAGTGTCGCGGATAAACAAGAGACCCAGTACTTC. Translation gives CSASVADKQETQYF.

The CDR3 sequence: CASSLDSVPSTDTQYF. CDR3 bases: TGCGCCAGCAGCTTGGATAGCGTTCCAAGCACAGATACGCAGTATTTT. The chain uses TRBV5-1 and TRBJ2-3; D is perhaps TRBD2 (5 bases). Germline CDR1 and CDR2: SGHRS and YFSETQ. The CDR3 is 16 residues long. Trimming left V 0 bases short and J 0 bases short, with 11 bases between.

The chain uses TRBV10-3 and TRBJ2-4; 7 nucleotides align to TRBD1. This CDR3 comprises 13 residues. Trimming cost V 3 bases and J 4 bases; bases outside gene matches: 0. Germline CDR1 reads ENHRY; CDR2 reads SYGVKD. CDR3 in DNA: TGTGCCATCAGTGAACAGGGGAAAAACATTCAGTACTTC. Translating gives CAISEQGKNIQYF.

The V call is TRBV18, the J call TRBJ2-7; D not resolved. The CDR3 runs to 13 residues. Germline V lookup: CDR1 KGHSH, CDR2 LQKENI. V was cut by 2 bases and J by 9 bases, with 14 bases left in between. CDR3: CASSPVGSAVQYF. The CDR3 nucleotides read TGTGCCAGCTCACCAGTTGGCAGCGCGGTGCAGTACTTC.